The 23 T cell receptor beta chains below all came from one sample that was sequenced in a study of spatial heterogeneity in lung cancer. The time point: blood at routine non-recurrence follow-up after resection. The authors sequenced whole RNA from tumor, nontumor lung or frozen PBMC without sorting. One entry per CDR3 protein results from TCRdb running MiXCR on the 5' RACE reads. The sample holds about 120,000 distinct CDR3 sequences, 10% to 15% seen once. The material was PBMCs, obtained at follow-up. All receptors come from a male donor with early-stage non-small cell lung cancer.

The chain is built from TRBV6-6 and TRBJ1-1, with D maybe TRBD1 (6 bases). The V gene's germline CDR1 is MNHNY and CDR2 SVGAGI (reference sequence). This CDR3 comprises 13 residues. The germline V and J ends were trimmed by 6 bases and 5 bases, with 13 bases remaining between them. In nucleotides, the CDR3 is TGTGCCAGCAGCGAACAGGGCCATACTGAAGCTTTCTTT. It encodes CASSEQGHTEAFF.

This clonotype was seen many times. CDR3 amino acids: CSARVLPGGGLGEKLFF. CDR3 sequence (DNA): TGCAGTGCTAGAGTCCTCCCCGGAGGGGGCCTAGGGGAAAAACTGTTTTTT. The J gene is TRBJ1-4, the V gene TRBV20-1, with 7 bases identical to TRBD1. Per germline, CDR1 DFQATT and CDR2 SNEGSKA (reference sequence). The length of the CDR3 is 17 residues. J was trimmed by 8 bases and V by 1 base; bases with no gene match: 16.

This clonotype has at least ten counts. The chain has TRBV28 and TRBJ2-1, with D tentatively TRBD1 or TRBD2 (5 bases each). The CDR3 runs 13 residues. Between the trimmed V and J ends, which lost 5 bases and 9 bases, there was a span of 14 bases. Germline CDR1 MDHEN, CDR2 SYDVKM. CDR3 loop: CASSLGRAGEQFF. The CDR3 DNA sequence: TGTGCCAGCAGTCTGGGACGGGCAGGTGAGCAGTTCTTC.

This chain connects TRBV14 to TRBJ2-3; 7 bases line up with TRBD2. The germline V gene has CDR1 SGHDN and CDR2 FVKESK. V shed 1 base and J 1 base; nucleotides not matched to a gene: 2. This CDR3 is built from 15 residues. The CDR3 DNA follows: TGTGCCAGCAGCCAAGGGCTAGCGGGCACAGATACGCAGTATTTT. Amino acids: CASSQGLAGTDTQYF.

This clonotype was counted only a few times. The V gene is TRBV30, the J gene TRBJ1-5; TRBD1 is a possible D gene (5 bases). Trimming left V 2 bases short and J 4 bases short, with 9 bases between. Germline CDR1 is GTSNPN and CDR2 is SVGIG (reference sequence). The CDR3 is 13 residues long. This CDR3 is CAWSIRENQPQHF. CDR3 DNA sequence: TGTGCCTGGAGTATCAGGGAAAATCAGCCCCAGCATTTT.

This clonotype has a count of ten or more. CDR3 residues: CASSLEGQPGTEAFF. The CDR3 region has the DNA TGCGCCAGCAGCTTGGAGGGACAGCCAGGGACTGAAGCTTTCTTT. This chain joins TRBV5-1 and TRBJ1-1, with 7 bases identical to TRBD1. Germline V gives CDR1 SGHRS, CDR2 YFSETQ. Trimming removed 0 bases from V and 5 bases from J; junction bases left unmatched: 7. This CDR3 spans 15 amino acids.

The chain couples TRBV11-2 to TRBJ1-1; D call uncertain. This CDR3 spans 11 amino acids. Germline lookup yields CDR1 SGHAT and CDR2 FQNNGV. V gave up 8 bases and J gave up 5 bases, with 9 bases separating them. CDR3 nucleotide sequence: TGTGCCAGCCTCCTGGAGACTGAAGCTTTCTTT. Translation gives CASLLETEAFF.

This clonotype was observed a few times. This chain uses TRBV20-1 with TRBJ1-6; 9 nucleotides match TRBD1. Trimming removed 3 bases from V and 7 bases from J; junction bases left unmatched: 4. In germline, CDR1 is DFQATT, CDR2 SNEGSKA (reference sequence). There are 14 residues in the CDR3. The CDR3 region is CSASPGQGNSPLHF. The CDR3 nucleotides are TGCAGTGCTAGTCCCGGACAGGGGAATTCACCCCTCCACTTT.

This clonotype was observed a handful of times. This chain links TRBV14 with TRBJ2-7; D not resolved. V lost 1 base to trimming and J lost 2 bases, with 9 bases between them. CDR3 length equals 14 residues. Germline lookup yields CDR1 SGHDN and CDR2 FVKESK. CDR3 bases: TGTGCCAGCAGCCAAGGGTTGGTGGCCTACGAGCAGTACTTC. Its protein is CASSQGLVAYEQYF.

There are many counts of this clonotype. The CDR3 loop reads CASSLLLTGLDGYTF. CDR3 DNA sequence: TGTGCCAGCAGCTTACTCCTGACAGGGCTGGACGGCTACACCTTC. This sequence joins TRBV7-2 and TRBJ1-2; 7 nucleotides agree with TRBD1. With 2 bases clipped from V and 8 bases from J, the junction kept 11 bases outside the gene matches. There are 15 residues in the CDR3. Germline-derived CDR1 and CDR2 are SGHTA and FQGNSA. The full variable domain, with the rest looked up from reference TRBV7-2 and TRBJ1-2, is GAGVSQSPSNKVTEKGKDVELRCDPISGHTALYWYRQSLGQGLEFLIYFQGNSAPDKSGLPSDRFSAERTGGSVSTLTIQRTQQEDSAVYLCASSLLLTGLDGYTFGSGTRLTVV.

This clonotype was picked up many times. The chain has TRBV11-2 and TRBJ2-1, with a weak D call TRBD1 (5 bases). V was trimmed by 1 base and J by 5 bases, leaving 15 bases between them. There are 16 residues in the CDR3. Germline V gene sequence: CDR1 SGHAT, CDR2 FQNNGV. The CDR3 bases are TGTGCCAGCAGCTTAGTGTACAGGTTCCCCCACAATGAGCAGTTCTTC. Protein: CASSLVYRFPHNEQFF.

V and J are TRBV5-1 and TRBJ1-5; unclear D gene. This CDR3 has 14 amino acids. Trimming took 0 bases from V and 6 from J, leaving 10 bases between them. In germline, CDR1 is SGHRS, CDR2 YFSETQ. In DNA, the CDR3 is TGCGCCAGCAGCTTGGAAGGGTATGGTCAGCCCCAGCATTTT. Translated: CASSLEGYGQPQHF.

Ten or more counts support this clonotype. V gene TRBV24-1 combines with J gene TRBJ2-1; D remains unclear. Germline V lookup: CDR1 KGHDR, CDR2 SFDVKD. CDR3 length: 15 residues. Trimming left V 0 bases short and J 5 bases short, with 10 bases between. CDR3 amino acids: CATSDLKGPNNEQFF. The CDR3 region has the DNA TGTGCCACCAGTGATTTGAAGGGTCCCAACAATGAGCAGTTCTTC.

This clonotype has ten or more counts. The chain uses TRBV10-3 and TRBJ2-6; no reliable D call. CDR3 length equals 13 residues. Germline V gene sequence: CDR1 ENHRY, CDR2 SYGVKD. V was shortened by 4 bases and J by 4 bases, with 5 bases between the two germline ends. CDR3 protein: CAISVGGANVLTF. The CDR3, as DNA: TGTGCCATCAGTGTAGGAGGGGCCAACGTCCTGACTTTC.

This clonotype was detected a few times. The V and J genes are TRBV20-1 and TRBJ2-1, with D possibly TRBD1 on 6 matching bases. V was clipped by 3 bases and J by 7 bases, with 13 bases between them. The CDR3 consists of 13 residues. Germline CDR1 reads DFQATT; CDR2 reads SNEGSKA (reference sequence). The CDR3 here is CSASPDRQNEQFF. The CDR3 nucleotides read TGCAGTGCTAGTCCCGACAGGCAGAATGAGCAGTTCTTC.

This clonotype was recorded at least ten times. The V call is TRBV7-2, the J call TRBJ1-2; D uncertain. The CDR3 runs to 10 residues. Trimming cost V 8 bases and J 8 bases, with 9 bases left between them. From germline, CDR1 is SGHTA and CDR2 FQGNSA. In DNA, the CDR3 is TGTGCCAGCGGGGTTCGCGGCTACACCTTC. This gives the protein CASGVRGYTF.

At least ten counts were recorded for this clonotype. This chain links TRBV3-1 with TRBJ2-4; no clear D. The V and J ends lost 0 bases and 8 bases respectively, with 20 bases between them. CDR1 and CDR2 (germline): LGHDT, YNNKEL (reference sequence). The CDR3 has 17 residues. This CDR3 is CASSQELGFLDPDIQYF. The CDR3 DNA follows: TGTGCCAGCAGCCAAGAGCTGGGGTTTCTGGACCCTGACATTCAGTACTTC.

The V call is TRBV4-1, the J call TRBJ2-7, with TRBD1 identical over 10 bases. This CDR3 region has 17 residues. Germline V CDR1 and CDR2: MGHRA, YSYEKL. With 1 base clipped from V and 1 base from J, the junction kept 7 bases outside the gene matches. CDR3 sequence (DNA): TGCGCCAGCAGCCAAGGGGGACAGGGGATGAGATCCTACGAGCAGTACTTC. Its translation is CASSQGGQGMRSYEQYF.

Points on this clonotype: A read error may explain this, as a much larger clone is one base away. The chain joins TRBV6-5 to TRBJ2-1; 8 nucleotides align to TRBD2. Germline V CDR1 and CDR2: MNHEY, SVGAGI. The CDR3 loop spans 15 amino acids. With V trimmed by 10 bases and J by 7 bases, 15 bases remained unmatched. The CDR3 loop reads CAIRLLAGGLNEQFF. CDR3 DNA: TGTGCCATCAGACTGCTCGCGGGGGGCTTGAATGAGCAGTTCTTC.

This clonotype showed up many times. This chain links TRBV2 with TRBJ1-1; the D is unclear. V lost 1 base to trimming and J lost 6 bases, with 6 bases between them. CDR1 and CDR2 from the germline V gene are SNHLY and FYNNEI. This CDR3 is 12 amino acids long. The CDR3 protein is CASSEDVSEAFF. The CDR3, as DNA: TGTGCCAGCAGTGAAGATGTCTCTGAAGCTTTCTTT.

This clonotype was seen only a few times. The chain joins TRBV4-1 to TRBJ2-3, with a tentative D call TRBD2 (6 bases). CDR1 is MGHRA and CDR2 is YSYEKL in the germline V gene. The CDR3 length is 14 residues. V lost 0 bases and J 6 bases, leaving 10 bases between the germline ends. For the CDR3, the DNA is TGCGCCAGCAGCCAAGACGCGGGGAAGGATACGCAGTATTTT. Amino acid sequence: CASSQDAGKDTQYF.

This chain joins TRBV12-3 or TRBV12-4 and TRBJ1-2; D unclear. Trimming pared 8 bases from V and 2 bases from J, leaving 18 bases between. The CDR3 is made up of 15 amino acids. The chain's CDR3 is CASFTYYSGNYGYTF. In nucleotides, the CDR3 is TGTGCCAGCTTCACTTATTATAGCGGGAACTATGGCTACACCTTC.

This clonotype was detected only a few times. The chain combines TRBV20-1 with TRBJ1-2; 9 bases agree with TRBD1. The length of the CDR3 is 13 residues. The ends lost 2 bases at V and 9 bases at J; junction bases unmatched: 7. The germline V gene encodes CDR1 DFQATT and CDR2 SNEGSKA (reference sequence). The CDR3 region is CSARNLQGASYTF. CDR3 DNA sequence: TGCAGTGCTAGAAATTTACAGGGGGCTAGCTACACCTTC.